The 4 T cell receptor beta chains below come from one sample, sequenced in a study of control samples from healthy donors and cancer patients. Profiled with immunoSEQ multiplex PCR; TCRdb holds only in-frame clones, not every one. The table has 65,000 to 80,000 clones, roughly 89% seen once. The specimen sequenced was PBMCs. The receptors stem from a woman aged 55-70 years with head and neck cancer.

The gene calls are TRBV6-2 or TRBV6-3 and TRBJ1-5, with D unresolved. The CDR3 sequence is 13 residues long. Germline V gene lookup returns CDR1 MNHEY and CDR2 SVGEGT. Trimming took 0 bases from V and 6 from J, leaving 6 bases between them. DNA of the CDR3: TGTGCCAGCAGTTACTCTTGGGTTCAGCCCCAGCATTTT. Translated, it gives CASSYSWVQPQHF.

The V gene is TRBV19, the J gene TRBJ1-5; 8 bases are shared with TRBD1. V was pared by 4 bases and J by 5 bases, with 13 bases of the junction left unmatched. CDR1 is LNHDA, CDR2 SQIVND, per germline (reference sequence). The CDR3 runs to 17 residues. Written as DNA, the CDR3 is TGTGCCAGTAGTAATCGCCGGACAGGGACGGTTGATCAGCCCCAGCATTTT. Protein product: CASSNRRTGTVDQPQHF.

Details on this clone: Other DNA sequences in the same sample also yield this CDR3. Written as DNA, the CDR3 is TGTGCCAGCAGCTTAGTCGGGGGGGGGAGTGAGACCCAGTACTTC. Translation: CASSLVGGGSETQYF. This chain links TRBV7-2 with TRBJ2-5; TRBD2 matches at 8 bases. The germline CDR1 and CDR2 sequences are SGHTA and FQGNSA. The CDR3 covers 15 residues. V was clipped by 1 base and J by 5 bases; unmatched bases: 6.

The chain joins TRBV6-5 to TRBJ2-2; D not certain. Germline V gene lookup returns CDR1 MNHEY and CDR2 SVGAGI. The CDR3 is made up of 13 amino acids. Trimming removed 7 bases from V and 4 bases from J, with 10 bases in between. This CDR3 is CASNLGVTGELFF. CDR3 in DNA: TGTGCCAGCAACTTGGGCGTCACCGGGGAGCTGTTTTTT.